The 5 T cell receptor beta chains in this list originate from one sample, sequenced in a study of response to subunit inactivated influenza vaccine (dated by TCRdb to the late 2010s). The protocol used for the library was RT-PCR. Sequencing was performed on an Illumina HiSeq 2500. TCRdb trimmed the raw reads at Q25, called clones with MiXCR and kept productive beta chains. Rows with a matching CDR3 protein are joined into one entry that keeps the most common DNA and genes. The sample includes a few hundred thousand distinct CDR3 sequences, with 13% to 15% observed a single time. Over 8.5% of the sample rests with the top ten. The sequencing here drew on PBMCs from blood, taken roughly 13 days after vaccination. The receptors shown here come from a man between 45 and 60 years old who received an inactivated influenza vaccine. Donor details come from another sample of the same person, matched by shared clones.

This clonotype was picked up a small number of times. The rearrangement joins TRBV12-3 or TRBV12-4 to TRBJ2-1; 7 bases are a match to TRBD1. Trimming at V came to 10 bases and at J to 1 base, leaving 7 bases not matched to a gene. This CDR3 spans 14 amino acids. In DNA form, the CDR3 reads TGTGCCACCAAAGGGGGCCGGTCCTACAATGAGCAGTTCTTC. It specifies CATKGGRSYNEQFF.

V usage is TRBV7-9 and J usage is TRBJ2-7; 7 bases map to TRBD1. V was pared by 3 bases and J by 3 bases, with 8 bases of the junction left unmatched. There are 15 residues in the CDR3. Germline V CDR1 and CDR2: SEHNR, FQNEAQ (reference sequence). The CDR3, as DNA: TGTGCCAGCAGCTTTGTCAGGGGGTCCAGCTACGAGCAGTACTTC. Translation gives CASSFVRGSSYEQYF.

This chain connects TRBV7-9 to TRBJ1-2; 10 bases map to TRBD1. Losses at the gene ends were 5 bases for V and 5 bases for J; bases not matched to a gene: 5. Per the germline V gene, CDR1 is SEHNR and CDR2 is FQNEAQ (reference sequence). The CDR3 spans 14 residues. The DNA of the CDR3 is TGTGCCAGCAGCCCGGTGGGACAGGGGTATGGCTACACCTTC. Encoded protein: CASSPVGQGYGYTF.

V usage is TRBV10-3 and J usage is TRBJ2-5; TRBD2 aligns across 10 bases. The CDR3 runs 16 residues. The germline V gene has CDR1 ENHRY and CDR2 SYGVKD. V shed 0 bases, J shed 5 bases, and the junction held 6 bases outside the gene matches. The CDR3 protein is CAISESLAGGGETQYF. In DNA form, the CDR3 reads TGTGCCATCAGTGAGTCGTTAGCGGGAGGAGGGGAGACCCAGTACTTC.

V gene TRBV7-9 combines with J gene TRBJ2-1; the D gene is possibly TRBD1 (6 bases). V was trimmed by 1 base and J by 6 bases, leaving 13 bases between them. The CDR3 has 15 amino acids. Germline values: CDR1 SEHNR, CDR2 FQNEAQ (reference sequence). CDR3 sequence reads: CASSLGQAGFNEQFF. The CDR3 DNA sequence: TGTGCCAGCAGCTTAGGACAGGCCGGTTTCAATGAGCAGTTCTTC.